This TCR beta chain is from a study of blood T cell repertoires in COVID-19. The CDR3 runs to 13 residues. V lost 7 bases to trimming and J lost 3 bases; unmatched junction nucleotides: 5. Germline-derived CDR1 and CDR2 are LNHDA and SQIVND (reference sequence). Profiled with immunoSEQ multiplex PCR; TCRdb holds only in-frame clones, not every one. The sample yields 150,000 to 200,000 clones, over 75% seen once. The rearrangement links TRBV19 to TRBJ1-2, with 7 nucleotides matching TRBD1. Sequencing was performed on peripheral blood. The clonotype was recovered from an elderly woman with acute or convalescent COVID-19. The CDR3 sequence: CASTVGQYYGYTF. The CDR3 DNA follows: TGTGCCAGTACCGTGGGACAGTACTATGGCTACACCTTC.